Below, 32 T cell receptor beta chains from the same sample are listed, as sequenced in a study of Tregs in tolerant kidney transplant recipients. Using immunoSEQ multiplex PCR, the repertoire was profiled, and TCRdb retains in-frame clones only, with some absent. Its table records about 52,000 clones. The sequencing used CD4+ T cells from blood, collected before the transplant. These receptors were taken from a human donor who received a combined kidney and bone marrow transplant.

On this clone: The CDR3 goes on 3 residues after the read ends, and that part is filled in from the germline J gene. This rearrangement joins TRBV6-1 to TRBJ1-2, with 9 nucleotides matching TRBD1. Per germline, CDR1 MNHNS and CDR2 SASEGT. The trim removed 2 bases at V and 5 bases at J, leaving 6 bases unmatched. The CDR3 consists of 15 residues. The covered CDR3 bases are TGTGCCAGCAGTGAATGGGGACAGGGAATATATGGC. This sequence encodes CASSEWGQGIYG. From start to end, the CDR3 is CASSEWGQGIYGYTF.

Comment on this clone: The read terminates 3 residues ahead of where the CDR3 ends, so the germline J gene completes it. This chain links TRBV18 with TRBJ2-3, with TRBD1 identical over 8 bases. This CDR3 region has 14 residues. Germline CDR1 reads KGHSH; CDR2 reads LQKENI. After removal of 3 bases from V and 2 bases from J, the junction contained 1 base not matched to a gene. CDR3 loop: CASSPTGDTDTQYF. Incomplete CDR3 DNA: TGTGCCAGCTCACCGACAGGGGACACAGATACG.

In regard to this clone: From the germline J gene comes the end of the CDR3, since the read stops 3 residues before it. The chain couples TRBV19 to TRBJ1-1; the match to TRBD1 covers 8 bases. With V trimmed by 6 bases and J by 4 bases, 22 bases remained unmatched. CDR3 size: 19 residues. The germline CDR1 and CDR2 sequences are LNHDA and SQIVND (reference sequence). This CDR3 is CASSRSQTGAKDVGTEAFF. CDR3 DNA (partial): TGTGCCAGTAGCCGATCCCAGACAGGGGCGAAAGATGTCGGCACTGAA.

With regard to this clone: The read falls 3 residues short of the CDR3 end, and the missing part is taken from the germline J gene. The genes are TRBV6-2 or TRBV6-3 and TRBJ2-4; weak D call: TRBD1 (6 bases). The germline CDR1 and CDR2 sequences are MNHEY and SVGEGT. This CDR3 contains 15 residues. With 8 bases removed from V and 5 bases from J, the gap between germline ends came to 19 bases. CDR3 DNA (partial): TGTGCCAGCGGAAAACAGGGTATTGGCCAAAACATT. This gives the protein CASGKQGIGQNI. The whole CDR3 protein is CASGKQGIGQNIQYF.

The CDR3 spells CASSFLYEKLFF. Incomplete CDR3 DNA: TGTGCCAGCAGCTTTCTTTATGAAAAA. J is TRBJ1-4 and V is TRBV7-9; D unclear. The read halts 3 residues ahead of the CDR3 end, with the missing end drawn from the germline J gene. Germline CDR1 SEHNR, CDR2 FQNEAQ (reference sequence). CDR3 length equals 12 residues. V lost 3 bases and J lost 6, with 5 bases in between.

CDR3 amino acids: CASSRGTNQPQHF. The CDR3 DNA, read in part, is TGTGCCAGCAGCAGGGGTACCAATCAGCCC. The rearrangement uses TRBV5-5 and TRBJ1-5, with a tentative D call TRBD1 (5 bases). The read terminates 3 residues before the CDR3 end, so the remaining end is supplied by the germline J gene. This CDR3 comprises 13 residues. Trimming took off 4 bases at V and 3 bases at J, with 8 bases between the two ends. From germline, CDR1 is SGHKS and CDR2 YYEKEE (reference sequence).

Remarks on this clone: From the germline J gene comes the end of the CDR3, since the read stops 3 residues before it. The chain carries TRBV19 and TRBJ2-2, with no clear D. Germline assignment: CDR1 LNHDA and CDR2 SQIVND (reference sequence). V dropped 6 bases and J dropped 8 bases, with 19 bases sitting between them. The CDR3 extends over 15 amino acids. CDR3 DNA, as far as it was read: TGTGCCAGTAGCATCCCCCAGGTGACCGCGGGGGAG. Translation: CASSIPQVTAGE. The CDR3 reads in full as CASSIPQVTAGELFF.

Remarks on this clone: The CDR3 goes on 3 residues after the read ends, and that part is filled in from the germline J gene. This chain connects TRBV2 to TRBJ2-5, with 9 nucleotides matching TRBD2. Germline V lookup: CDR1 SNHLY, CDR2 FYNNEI. The CDR3 runs 16 residues. V lost 0 bases and J lost 5; bases outside the gene matches: 7. CDR3 DNA, as far as it was read: TGTGCCAGCAGTGAAGCATGGCGGGGGGGTCGTGAGACC. It is translated as CASSEAWRGGRET. The CDR3, in full, reads CASSEAWRGGRETQYF. Looking up the rest from reference TRBV2 and TRBJ2-5 gives the full variable domain: EPEVTQTPSHQVTQMGQEVILRCVPISNHLYFYWYRQILGQKVEFLVSFYNNEISEKSEIFDDQFSVERPDGSNFTLKIRSTKLEDSAMYFCASSEAWRGGRETQYFGPGTRLLVL.

About this clone: The read comes to an end 3 residues before the CDR3 does, leaving the germline J gene to fill in the end. The chain recombines TRBV6-2 or TRBV6-3 with TRBJ2-7, with no clear D. Trimming cost V 8 bases and J 0 bases, with 14 bases left between them. The length of the CDR3 is 14 residues. Germline values: CDR1 MNHEY, CDR2 SVGEGT. The part of the CDR3 DNA that was read is TGTGCCAGCTCTCCTACGTTAGACTCCTACGAG. Amino acid sequence: CASSPTLDSYE. The full CDR3 protein reads CASSPTLDSYEQYF.

The part of the CDR3 DNA that was read is TGTGCCAGCAGCCTGAACAGGTTAGGCACAGATACG. Protein sequence: CASSLNRLGTDT. The CDR3 as a whole reads CASSLNRLGTDTQYF. This chain links TRBV6-2 or TRBV6-3 with TRBJ2-3; D possibly corresponds to TRBD1 (5 bases). The sequenced fragment ends 3 residues before the CDR3 boundary, so the rest is inferred from the germline J gene. CDR1 is MNHEY, CDR2 SVGEGT, per germline. V was shortened by 6 bases and J by 1 base, with 14 bases between the two germline ends. The CDR3 has 15 amino acids.

As concerns this clone: The read ends 3 residues shy of where the CDR3 ends; the end is completed using the germline J gene. The rearrangement uses TRBV6-1 and TRBJ2-6; D ambiguous. V was cut by 0 bases and J by 4 bases, with 13 bases left in between. This CDR3 region has 17 residues. Germline lookup yields CDR1 MNHNS and CDR2 SASEGT. The sequenced CDR3 bases are TGTGCCAGCAGTGAAGCGCCCCAGGCGTCGGGGGCCAACGTC. It specifies CASSEAPQASGANV. In full, the CDR3 is CASSEAPQASGANVLTF.

In regard to this clone: The DNA ends 3 residues before the CDR3 does, and the rest of the CDR3 is filled in from the germline J gene. The V and J genes are TRBV7-9 and TRBJ2-3; 8 nucleotides align to TRBD1. In germline, CDR1 is SEHNR, CDR2 FQNEAQ (reference sequence). The CDR3 spans 15 residues. Trimming took 4 bases from V and 8 from J; bases not matched to a gene: 11. CDR3 DNA, as far as it was read: TGTGCCAGCAGCTCCTTACAGGGGGGATTGCGTACG. Translation gives CASSSLQGGLRT. The CDR3 in full is CASSSLQGGLRTQYF.

Of note for this clone: Read coverage stops 3 residues before the CDR3 terminus; the germline J gene supplies the remainder. The genes are TRBV19 and TRBJ1-5, with 7 bases lining up with TRBD1. The V segment lost 8 bases and the J segment 1 base; nucleotides outside the gene matches: 2. The CDR3 runs to 13 residues. The germline V gene has CDR1 LNHDA and CDR2 SQIVND (reference sequence). The DNA read from the CDR3 is TGTGCCAGTCGGGACAGAAGCAATCAGCCC. Protein product: CASRDRSNQP. Given in full, the CDR3 is CASRDRSNQPQHF.

About this clone: The CDR3 end lies 3 residues beyond the end of the read and is filled in from the germline J gene. The rearrangement joins TRBV5-1 to TRBJ2-3, with TRBD2 matching 13 bases. The CDR3 sequence is 16 residues long. V lost 4 bases, J lost 1 base, and 3 bases stayed unmatched. Germline CDR1 SGHRS, CDR2 YFSETQ. This chain's CDR3 is CASSPGTSGGTDTQYF. The covered CDR3 bases are TGCGCCAGCAGCCCCGGGACTAGCGGGGGCACAGATACG.

A word on this clone: The CDR3 end falls 3 residues outside the read, so it is completed with the germline J gene. The chain carries TRBV6-1 and TRBJ1-2, with 7 bases matching TRBD1. From germline, CDR1 is MNHNS and CDR2 SASEGT. After removal of 0 bases from V and 4 bases from J, the junction contained 5 bases not matched to a gene. This CDR3 has 15 residues. Incomplete CDR3 DNA: TGTGCCAGCAGTGAAGCCGGACAGGTTCCCTATGGC. This codes for CASSEAGQVPYG. The entire CDR3 sequence reads CASSEAGQVPYGYTF.

Worth noting for this clone: With the read ending 3 residues before the CDR3 end, the germline J gene is used to fill in that end. This chain uses TRBV29-1 with TRBJ1-2; tentative D call: TRBD1 (6 bases). Trimming took off 4 bases at V and 7 bases at J, with 19 bases between the two ends. CDR3 length: 14 amino acids. Germline lookup yields CDR1 SQVTM and CDR2 ANQGSEA. CDR3 amino acids: CSVGFRAGDGGYTF. Incomplete CDR3 DNA: TGCAGCGTTGGATTCCGGGCAGGGGATGGTGGC.

Comment on this clone: The read gets to within 3 residues of the CDR3 end, and the germline J gene fills in the rest. This chain links TRBV2 with TRBJ1-2, with D perhaps TRBD1 (5 bases). The CDR3 is 13 residues long. Trimming left V 7 bases short and J 6 bases short, with 15 bases between. Germline values: CDR1 SNHLY, CDR2 FYNNEI. The sequenced part of the CDR3 DNA is TGTGCCAGCACACGCCAGGGTACTAATGGC. The encoded protein is CASTRQGTNG. The whole CDR3 reads CASTRQGTNGYTF.

Comment on this clone: The read comes to an end 3 residues before the CDR3 does, leaving the germline J gene to fill in the end. The chain carries TRBV5-6 and TRBJ2-2; D not resolved. This CDR3 region has 15 residues. The V end was cut by 4 bases, the J end by 0 bases, with 10 bases between. CDR1 is SGHDT, CDR2 YYEEEE, per germline. Here the CDR3 reads CASSDRFTNTGELFF. The sequenced part of the CDR3 DNA is TGTGCCAGCAGCGATCGGTTTACGAACACCGGGGAG.

On this clone itself: Sequencing ends 3 residues short of the CDR3 end; the germline J gene provides the rest. V is TRBV18 and J is TRBJ1-2; D might be TRBD1 (5 bases). Looked up from germline, CDR1 is KGHSH and CDR2 is LQKENI. V lost 2 bases and J lost 7, with 11 bases in between. This CDR3 is 13 amino acids long. The DNA read from the CDR3 is TGTGCCAGCTCACCAATCCAGGGTAGTGGC. It codes for CASSPIQGSG. The full CDR3 sequence reads CASSPIQGSGYTF.

Remarks on this clone: The CDR3 end is not reached by the read, which stops 3 residues before it; the germline J gene fills it in. The chain employs TRBV5-6 and TRBJ1-2; 7 bases fit TRBD1. CDR1 and CDR2 (germline): SGHDT, YYEEEE. This CDR3 comprises 13 residues. Trimming at V came to 4 bases and at J to 7 bases, leaving 7 bases not matched to a gene. CDR3 amino acids: CASSPGTASGYTF. Partial CDR3 DNA: TGTGCCAGCAGCCCCGGGACAGCGTCTGGC.

Comment on this clone: The read gets to within 3 residues of the CDR3 end, and the germline J gene fills in the rest. This rearrangement joins TRBV10-3 to TRBJ1-2, with D possibly TRBD1 on 6 matching bases. The germline V and J ends were trimmed by 2 bases and 6 bases, with 25 bases remaining between them. CDR1 is ENHRY and CDR2 is SYGVKD in the germline V gene. The CDR3 has 18 amino acids. The CDR3 bases that were read are TGTGCCATCAGTGAGACAATCCCAGGGGATCGAAAATTCGATGGC. This encodes CAISETIPGDRKFDG. The CDR3, in full, reads CAISETIPGDRKFDGYTF.

With respect to this clone: The CDR3 extends 3 residues past the end of the read, so its final part is completed from the germline J gene. J is TRBJ2-3 and V is TRBV5-1, with 8 bases matching TRBD2. This CDR3 is 14 amino acids long. Germline CDR1 SGHRS, CDR2 YFSETQ. CDR3 DNA (partial): TGCGCCAGCAGCTTGGGGGCTAGCGGGTCAACG. Translated: CASSLGASGST. The full-length CDR3 reads as CASSLGASGSTQYF.

About this clone itself: The read halts 3 residues ahead of the CDR3 end, with the missing end drawn from the germline J gene. The V gene is TRBV6-2 or TRBV6-3, the J gene TRBJ2-5, with a tentative D call TRBD1 (5 bases). Trimming pared 2 bases from V and 3 bases from J, leaving 7 bases between. The CDR3 has 13 residues. CDR1 is MNHEY, CDR2 SVGEGT, per germline. CDR3 bases read: TGTGCCAGCAGTTACGTGGACAAAGAGACC. Residues: CASSYVDKET. The whole CDR3 is CASSYVDKETQYF.

A note on this clone: The read falls 3 residues short of the CDR3 end, and the missing part is taken from the germline J gene. The chain links TRBV5-6 to TRBJ2-3, with a weak D call TRBD2 (5 bases). Germline V lookup: CDR1 SGHDT, CDR2 YYEEEE. The CDR3 loop spans 15 amino acids. V lost 5 bases and J lost 0, with 13 bases in between. The CDR3 sequence: CASRRRLLSTDTQYF. The DNA read from the CDR3 is TGTGCCAGCAGGCGGAGGCTACTCAGCACAGATACG.

About this clone: The read ends 3 residues shy of where the CDR3 ends; the end is completed using the germline J gene. The V and J genes are TRBV19 and TRBJ2-1, with a possible D match to TRBD1 (6 bases). This CDR3 contains 15 residues. Germline V CDR1 and CDR2: LNHDA, SQIVND (reference sequence). V dropped 9 bases and J dropped 5 bases, with 20 bases sitting between them. The CDR3 sequence: CASMLGGKLNNEQFF. The sequenced part of the CDR3 DNA is TGTGCCAGCATGCTAGGGGGAAAACTGAACAATGAG.

Points on this clone: The CDR3 extends 3 residues past the end of the read, so its final part is completed from the germline J gene. V usage is TRBV20-1 and J usage is TRBJ1-2; D is possibly TRBD1 (5 bases). With 6 bases removed from V and 2 bases from J, the gap between germline ends came to 10 bases. The CDR3 has 12 amino acids. Germline loops: CDR1 DFQATT, CDR2 SNEGSKA (reference sequence). The CDR3 spells CSALTDNYGYTF. The CDR3 DNA, read in part, is TGCAGTGCCCTGACAGACAACTATGGC.

A remark on this clone: The sequenced fragment ends 3 residues before the CDR3 boundary, so the rest is inferred from the germline J gene. The chain has TRBV2 and TRBJ2-7; weak D call: TRBD2 (6 bases). With 2 bases removed from V and 1 base from J, the gap between germline ends came to 9 bases. The CDR3 has 14 residues. Germline CDR1 is SNHLY and CDR2 is FYNNEI. Here the CDR3 reads CASSESGLSYEQYF. CDR3 DNA, as far as it was read: TGTGCCAGCAGTGAAAGCGGGCTTTCCTACGAG.

With respect to this clone: The DNA ends 3 residues before the CDR3 does, and the rest of the CDR3 is filled in from the germline J gene. The V gene is TRBV18, the J gene TRBJ2-1; 7 nucleotides match TRBD1. Germline V gene lookup returns CDR1 KGHSH and CDR2 LQKENI. This CDR3 comprises 15 residues. With 2 bases clipped from V and 2 bases from J, the junction kept 3 bases outside the gene matches. The CDR3 DNA, read in part, is TGTGCCAGCTCACCAACACAGGGGCCCTACAATGAG. Translating it yields CASSPTQGPYNE. The complete CDR3 reads CASSPTQGPYNEQFF.

In the case of this clone: Sequencing ends 3 residues short of the CDR3 end; the germline J gene provides the rest. The chain recombines TRBV7-9 with TRBJ1-1, with 8 bases that match TRBD1. This CDR3 comprises 15 residues. V shed 4 bases and J 0 bases; nucleotides not matched to a gene: 4. CDR1 is SEHNR, CDR2 FQNEAQ, per germline (reference sequence). CDR3 DNA (partial): TGTGCCAGCAGCTCACAGGGGGGGGTGAACACTGAA. Encoded protein: CASSSQGGVNTE. The whole CDR3 region reads CASSSQGGVNTEAFF.

As regards this clone: The CDR3 is cut off 3 residues early in the read; its end comes from the germline J gene. This chain joins TRBV6-2 or TRBV6-3 and TRBJ2-5; 8 bases fit TRBD2. CDR1 is MNHEY and CDR2 is SVGEGT in the germline V gene. There are 14 residues in the CDR3. Trimming took 6 bases from V and 2 from J; bases not matched to a gene: 5. Incomplete CDR3 DNA: TGTGCCAGCAGGCTAGCGGGTACACAAGAGACC. Its protein product is CASRLAGTQET. The entire CDR3 sequence reads CASRLAGTQETQYF.

Regarding this clone: The read terminates 3 residues before the CDR3 end, so the remaining end is supplied by the germline J gene. The rearrangement uses TRBV20-1 and TRBJ2-3; tentatively, D is TRBD2 (6 bases). The V end lost 3 bases, the J end lost 0 bases, and 16 bases lay between the germline ends. The CDR3 covers 16 residues. In germline, CDR1 is DFQATT, CDR2 SNEGSKA (reference sequence). CDR3 DNA (partial): TGCAGTGCTAGCCCGGGGGTAGTCAGTAGCACAGATACG. As protein: CSASPGVVSSTDT. Given in full, the CDR3 is CSASPGVVSSTDTQYF.

Worth noting for this clone: The read halts 3 residues ahead of the CDR3 end, with the missing end drawn from the germline J gene. The chain has TRBV20-1 and TRBJ1-6, with D tentatively TRBD1 (5 bases). Per the germline V gene, CDR1 is DFQATT and CDR2 is SNEGSKA (reference sequence). The CDR3 is made up of 14 amino acids. CDR3 DNA, as far as it was read: TGCCACGTCCGAGGACAACCGCGGTCCCAACCC. Residues: CHVRGQPRSQP. The full-length CDR3 reads as CHVRGQPRSQPLHF.